These T cell receptor beta chains were read from a single sample in a study of blood T cell repertoires in COVID-19. This table comes from immunoSEQ multiplex PCR, and its TCRdb copy is limited to in-frame clones, with some not included. Among nearly 80,000 clones, roughly 85% were seen once, and the ten largest hold about 35%. Specimen: peripheral blood. The receptors derive from a woman aged 70 to 79 with acute or convalescent COVID-19. Each CDR3 is given with its conserved first and last residue. A D gene is named only where the DNA matches it firmly. Some rows mark clone size as missing; the rest say once, few, many or name a class of expanded clone.

size	J	D	V	DNA	CDR3
NA	TRBJ2-1	TRBD2	TRBV5-1	TGCGCCAGCAGCTTTAATGGCGGGAGCGGTAATGAGCAGTTCTTC	CASSFNGGSGNEQFF
NA	TRBJ1-6	TRBD1	TRBV15	TGTGCCACGGCCGGGACAGGGGTGTCGAATTCACCCCTCCACTTT	CATAGTGVSNSPLHF
NA	TRBJ1-1	NA	TRBV3-1/TRBV3-2	TGTGCCAGCAGCCAAGGCGGGTTCTCAGCTTTCTTT	CASSQGGFSAFF
few	TRBJ1-6	NA	TRBV27	TGTGCCAGCAGTTCCCAGGGGACGTTCGATTCACCCCTCCACTTT	CASSSQGTFDSPLHF
NA	TRBJ1-5	TRBD1	TRBV6-5	TGTGCCAGCAGCCTCCCGGACAGGATCAATCAGCCCCAGCATTTT	CASSLPDRINQPQHF
few	TRBJ2-6	TRBD1	TRBV5-1	TGCGCCAGCAGTTTGACAGGGTCTGCTGGGGCCAACGTCCTGACTTTC	CASSLTGSAGANVLTF
NA	TRBJ1-1	NA	TRBV20-1	TGCAGTGCCGGGGGAGGGCGGGAAGCTTTCTTT	CSAGGGREAFF
NA	TRBJ1-2	TRBD1	TRBV2	TGTGCCAGCAGGCTGGGACAGGGCGCTGGCTACACCTTC	CASRLGQGAGYTF
NA	TRBJ2-7	NA	TRBV3-1/TRBV3-2	TGTGCCAGCAGCCAAGCGGGGGAAACCTACGAGCAGTACTTC	CASSQAGETYEQYF
NA	TRBJ1-6	NA	TRBV30	TGTGCCTGGAGCACGGACTCGGACTATTCACCCCTCCACTTT	CAWSTDSDYSPLHF
NA	TRBJ1-3	NA	TRBV15	TGTGCCACCAGCACCAACGACATACGAGCTGGAAACACCATATATTTT	CATSTNDIRAGNTIYF
NA	TRBJ1-2	TRBD1	TRBV10-3	TGTGCCATCAGTGAGTCGACAGGGGGCGGCTACACCTTC	CAISESTGGGYTF
NA	TRBJ1-2	NA	TRBV6-2/TRBV6-3	TGTGCCAGCAGTTACTCTAAGGGGGTGGAAGGCTACACCTTC	CASSYSKGVEGYTF
NA	TRBJ1-2	NA	TRBV30	TGTGCCTGGAGTGTACTGAACTATGGCTACACCTTC	CAWSVLNYGYTF
NA	TRBJ1-1	NA	TRBV4-1	TGCGCCAGCAGCCAAGATCCCGGGGGGACAAGTTATACTGAAGCTTTCTTT	CASSQDPGGTSYTEAFF
NA	TRBJ2-5	TRBD1	TRBV6-5	TGTGCCAGCAGTAGGGGGCGCCAAGAGACCCAGTACTTC	CASSRGRQETQYF
NA	TRBJ2-7	TRBD1	TRBV25-1	TGTGCCAGCAGCGAGACAGGGGCCTACGAGCAGTACTTC	CASSETGAYEQYF
once	TRBJ2-7	TRBD2	TRBV7-8	TGTGCCAGCACCCTAACTAGCGGAGCAGGGAGGAGCTCCTACGAGCAGTACTTC	CASTLTSGAGRSSYEQYF
NA	TRBJ1-5	NA	TRBV2	TGTGCCAGCAGTATACTGGGAGGGCCCCAGCATTTT	CASSILGGPQHF
NA	TRBJ1-2	NA	TRBV30	TGTGCCTGGAGTCGGGGGAACTATGGCTACACCTTC	CAWSRGNYGYTF
NA	TRBJ2-7	NA	TRBV14	TGTGCCAGTAATAGGGACAACTCCTACGAGCAGTACTTC	CASNRDNSYEQYF
NA	TRBJ2-1	NA	TRBV6-5	TGTGCCAGCTCGGACTTCTACAATGAGCAGTTCTTC	CASSDFYNEQFF
NA	TRBJ1-2	NA	TRBV3-1/TRBV3-2	TGTGCCAGCAGCCGAGGTGAGACGACGGATGGCTACACCTTC	CASSRGETTDGYTF
once	TRBJ2-1	TRBD2	TRBV4-1	TGCGCCAGCAGCCGCCATCCTAGCGGGAGCTCGGAAAATGAGCAGTTCTTC	CASSRHPSGSSENEQFF
once	TRBJ1-5	NA	TRBV30	TGTGCCTGGAGTGCCGGTTCGGAGCAGCCCCAGCATTTT	CAWSAGSEQPQHF
few	TRBJ1-4	TRBD1	TRBV2	TGTGCCAGCAGCCGCAATCACAATAGACAGGGGAATGAAAAACTGTTTTTT	CASSRNHNRQGNEKLFF
NA	TRBJ2-7	TRBD1	TRBV7-3	TGTGCCAGCAGCACCCTACAGGGGGCTTTTTCTAACGAGCAGTACTTC	CASSTLQGAFSNEQYF
NA	TRBJ1-6	NA	TRBV6-5	TGTGCCAGCTTTTTTGACATTGGATATAATTCACCCCTCCACTTT	CASFFDIGYNSPLHF
once	TRBJ2-3	NA	TRBV5-1	TGCGCCAGCAGCTTGGCCCTTAGCCTGGGAGTTAAAGATACGCAGTATTTT	CASSLALSLGVKDTQYF
NA	TRBJ1-1	NA	TRBV10-3	TGTGCCATCAGTGTTGACAGGCGGCGGATGAACACTGAAGCTTTCTTT	CAISVDRRRMNTEAFF
NA	TRBJ1-1	TRBD1	TRBV19	TGTGCCAGTAGGAGTGGACAGGGGATCACTGAAGCTTTCTTT	CASRSGQGITEAFF
NA	TRBJ2-3	NA	TRBV2	TGTGCCAGCAGTGAGCCCCCAGGACTCCACACAGATACGCAGTATTTT	CASSEPPGLHTDTQYF
few	TRBJ2-6	TRBD1	TRBV27	TGTGCCAGCAGTGAATACGGGACAGCTGGGGCCAACGTCCTGACTTTC	CASSEYGTAGANVLTF